The source of this TCR beta chain is a study of PD-L1 blockade in urothelial cancer (dated by TCRdb to about 2017). Background on the whole study: All patients started therapy around 2014 and received atezolizumab 1,200 mg intravenously every 3 weeks. Roughly 9 patients reached durable clinical benefit, while 20 patients did not. An exploratory multi-omic analysis was conducted of the somatic, immune and clinical correlates of response to PD-L1 blockade with atezolizumab in urothelial cancer. An ECOG performance status of 0 or 1 was recorded for the patients, and 0 to 3 prior chemotherapy regimens had been received by the patients. Blood samples were analyzed at two time points: 3 weeks after treatment start (second dose) and 6 weeks after treatment start. Just over 28 patients had pretreatment blood TCR-seq, roughly 24 had at least one posttreatment blood collection, and roughly 24 had tumor TCR-seq. TCR sequencing covered pretreatment tumor samples and matched, serially collected peripheral blood taken before and after atezolizumab treatment. About 90% of the roughly 30 patients were males with bladder-origin urothelial cancer, and about 65% of the roughly 30 reported a prior smoking history. In the same patients who had TCR sequencing, pretreatment tumors also underwent whole exome sequencing and RNA sequencing. Blood samples yielded a median of around 130,000 T cells and some 80,000 unique TCRs, with median clonality 0.080. Durable clinical benefit was defined as a progression-free survival longer than 6 months, and TCR features were additionally tested against progression-free survival and overall survival.

Overall study results and their limits: Improved progression-free and overall survival was associated with having pretreatment peripheral blood TCR clonality below the median. Because of the small sample size (n ≈ 28) and the many exploratory analyses performed, the results are intended to be regarded as hypothesis-generating. Among patients with durable benefit, tumor-associated TCR clones showed greater expansion in peripheral blood 3 weeks after treatment started (n ≈ 20, p = 0.022).

Remarks on this clone: The antigen it recognizes is unknown. There are no base qualities to consult, and no much larger clone falls within one base.

A cohort of more than 25 patients with locally advanced or metastatic urothelial carcinoma, treated at Memorial Sloan Kettering on a trial protocol, was included. Peripheral blood mononuclear cells were collected pretreatment and during treatment, with between 1 and 8 total time points obtained per patient. The Qiagen DNeasy Blood extraction kit was used to purify genomic DNA from total PBMCs and tumor samples. PBMCs were collected pretreatment and during treatment and were isolated and stored as previously described. V is pared back by 7 bases and J by 0 bases, with 10 bases lying between the germline termini. The CDR3, from cysteine to phenylalanine, totals 14 residues. This entry keeps only the CDR3 DNA: 42 bases, framed from base 1. CDR1 is given as ENHRY and CDR2 as SYGVKD, both from the germline V gene. Synthetic TCR analog templates were spiked into each PCR to estimate absolute template abundance from read counts. The immunoSEQ assay was used to amplify TCRbeta CDR3 regions from genomic DNA with bias-controlled V and J gene primers. Sequencing of rearranged TCRbeta segments was performed at approximately 20X coverage. Regarding the original processing steps: Sequencing errors were corrected by clustering, and CDR3s were annotated against IMGT so that V, D and J genes could be assigned. Downstream analyses used only productive TCRbeta rearrangements and left out out-of-frame or stop-codon sequences. Clonality was calculated as one minus the Shannon entropy normalized by the log of the number of unique productive sequences. Clones differing between time points or between blood and tumor were identified by Fisher's exact test with Benjamini-Hochberg correction at adjusted p below 0.01. Sourced from immuneACCESS, this table was stored by TCRdb with only in-frame sequences that have V and J called. A share of the clones is absent; for the studies checked, an unresolved V gene accounts for under half, and the remainder has no known explanation. The DNA was the basis for D and trimming; V, J and clone size are from that table. This sample is represented by approximately 110,000 clones; over 75% of them were singletons. The top ten hold 2% to 3% of the sample.

Specimen: PBMCs, collected around atezolizumab (anti-PD-L1) treatment. This sequence was found in a man over 45 with urothelial cancer. The chain is made from TRBV10-3 and TRBJ1-5, with a weak D call of TRBD1 (5 bases match). The CDR3 protein: CAIKDSYSNQPQHF. The DNA reads TGTGCCATCAAAGACAGTTATAGCAATCAGCCCCAGCATTTT.